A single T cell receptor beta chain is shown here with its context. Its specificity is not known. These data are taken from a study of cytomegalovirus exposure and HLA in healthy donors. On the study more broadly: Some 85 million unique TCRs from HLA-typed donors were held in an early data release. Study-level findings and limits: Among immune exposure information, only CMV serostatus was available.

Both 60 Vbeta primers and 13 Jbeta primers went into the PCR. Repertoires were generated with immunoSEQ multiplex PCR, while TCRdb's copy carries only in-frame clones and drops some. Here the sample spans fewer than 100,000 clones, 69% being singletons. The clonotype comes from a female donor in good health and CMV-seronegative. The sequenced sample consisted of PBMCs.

CDR3 nucleotide sequence: TGTGCCAGTAGTATTGGGGAGGGGAGGGAGACCCAGTACTTC. Protein: CASSIGEGRETQYF. This chain connects TRBV19 to TRBJ2-5; 7 positions match TRBD2. The germline CDR1 and CDR2 sequences are LNHDA and SQIVND (reference sequence). The CDR3 consists of 14 residues. V lost 3 bases to trimming and J lost 5 bases; unmatched junction nucleotides: 6.